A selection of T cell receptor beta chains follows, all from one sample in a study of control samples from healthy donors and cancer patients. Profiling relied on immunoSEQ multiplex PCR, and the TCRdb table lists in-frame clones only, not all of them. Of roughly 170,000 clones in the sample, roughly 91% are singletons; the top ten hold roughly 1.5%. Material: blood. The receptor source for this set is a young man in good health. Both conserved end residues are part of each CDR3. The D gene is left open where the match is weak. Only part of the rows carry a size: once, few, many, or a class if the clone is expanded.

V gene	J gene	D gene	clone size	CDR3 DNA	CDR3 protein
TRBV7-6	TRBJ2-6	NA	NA	TGTGCCAGCACCCCCTCTGGGGCCAACGTCCTGACTTTC	CASTPSGANVLTF
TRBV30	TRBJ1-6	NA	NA	TGTGCCTGGGGTCTAAATTCACCCCTCCACTTT	CAWGLNSPLHF
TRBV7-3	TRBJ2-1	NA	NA	TGTGCCAGCAGCTTAAGTCAGGACAATGAGCAGTTCTTC	CASSLSQDNEQFF
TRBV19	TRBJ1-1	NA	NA	TGTGCCAGTAGTATAGATCCAGGTTACGAGAACACTGAAGCTTTCTTT	CASSIDPGYENTEAFF
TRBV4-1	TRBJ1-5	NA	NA	TGCGCCAGCAGCCAAGTACGACAGCTCAATCAGCCCCAGCATTTT	CASSQVRQLNQPQHF
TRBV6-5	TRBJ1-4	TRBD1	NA	TGTGCCAGCAGTTCGACAGGGTTTGAAAAACTGTTTTTT	CASSSTGFEKLFF
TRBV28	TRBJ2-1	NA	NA	TGTGCCAGCAGTTTTCTCCGGAGCACCTACAATGAGCAGTTCTTC	CASSFLRSTYNEQFF
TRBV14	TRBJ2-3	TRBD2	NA	TGTGCCAGCAGCCAATACCGGACTAGCGGGGGCTCAGATACGCAGTATTTT	CASSQYRTSGGSDTQYF
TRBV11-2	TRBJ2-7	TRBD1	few	TGTGCCAGCAGCCCCCAGACAGGGGGGAACGAGCAGTACTTC	CASSPQTGGNEQYF
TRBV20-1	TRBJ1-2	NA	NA	TGCAGTGCTAACAGGGACTATGGCTACACCTTC	CSANRDYGYTF
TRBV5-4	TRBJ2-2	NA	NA	TGTGCCAGCAGCGATACCAGGGGATCGGCCGGGGAGCTGTTTTTT	CASSDTRGSAGELFF
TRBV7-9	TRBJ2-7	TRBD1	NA	TGTGCCAGCAGCCCAGGAGGGACAGGGGGTTCCTACGAGCAGTACTTC	CASSPGGTGGSYEQYF
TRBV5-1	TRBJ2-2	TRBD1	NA	TGCGCCAGCAGCTTGGGGACAGGGTATGACACCGGGGAGCTGTTTTTT	CASSLGTGYDTGELFF
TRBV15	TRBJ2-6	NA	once	TGTGCCACATCGGCAGGGGGGTCCGCTGGGGCCAACGTCCTGACTTTC	CATSAGGSAGANVLTF
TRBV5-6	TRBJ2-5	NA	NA	TGTGCCTACCCCCCCCCTTACTTC	CAYPPPYF
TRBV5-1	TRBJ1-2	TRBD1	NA	TGCGCCAGCAGCTCACAGGGGTCTAACTATGGCTACACCTTC	CASSSQGSNYGYTF
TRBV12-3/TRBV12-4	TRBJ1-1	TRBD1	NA	TGTGCCAGCAGCTTAGGGACAGCCAGTGCGGCTTTCTTT	CASSLGTASAAFF
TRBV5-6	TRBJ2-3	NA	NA	TGTGCCAGCAGCTTAGGACTTTTCACAGATACGCAGTATTTT	CASSLGLFTDTQYF
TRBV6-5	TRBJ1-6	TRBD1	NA	TGTGCCAGCAGTTACCAGGGGGCACCTAATTCACCCCTCCACTTT	CASSYQGAPNSPLHF
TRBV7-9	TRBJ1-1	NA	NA	TGTGCCAGCAGCTTAGAGCCTGAGGGCACTGAAGCTTTCTTT	CASSLEPEGTEAFF
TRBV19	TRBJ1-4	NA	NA	TGTGCCAGTACGGCGGGGGGAACTAATGAAAAACTGTTTTTT	CASTAGGTNEKLFF
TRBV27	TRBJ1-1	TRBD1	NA	TGTGCCAGCAGTCGGACAGGGTTGAACACTGAAGCTTTCTTT	CASSRTGLNTEAFF
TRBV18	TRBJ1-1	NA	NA	TGTGCCAGCTCACGGCTTGGGGGCTCTGAAGCTTTCTTT	CASSRLGGSEAFF
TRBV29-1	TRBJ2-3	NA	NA	TGCAGCGTTGAAGATCTTCCCGGTGACGGAGATACGCAGTATTTT	CSVEDLPGDGDTQYF
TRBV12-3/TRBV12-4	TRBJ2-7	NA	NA	TGTGCCAGCAGTTTCCGGGACAAGCGCGAGCAGTACTTC	CASSFRDKREQYF